The rows below give T cell receptor beta chains drawn from one sample of a study of shared clonotypes between healthy human individuals. Profiled with immunoSEQ multiplex PCR; TCRdb holds only in-frame clones, not every one. Of about 1.1 million clones listed, about 72% were seen once; the top ten hold 0.7% to 0.95%. The sequenced sample was memory CD4+ T cells from PBMCs. These receptors were obtained from a young man in good health. Some clones in this sample may be carry-over from other donors' samples. Both conserved end residues are part of each CDR3.

13,TRBV5-1,CASSQQTGDTQYF
15,TRBV5-8,CASSLRNERKETQYF
16,TRBV23-1,CASSLAGSTKNTEAFF
18,TRBV4-3,CASSQEWGLAAEGDTQYF
15,TRBV2,CASLQQGLSGNTIYF
13,TRBV4-3,CASSQDVDQPQHF
13,TRBV7-3,CASSLVRDAGAFF
11,TRBV20-1,CSARQTAEAFF
17,TRBV27,CASSRGGGALKINGYTF
15,TRBV4-1,CASSQDLPGSYEQYF
12,TRBV11-2,CASSLVGVEQYF
15,TRBV5-1,CASSLDTFADASYTF
16,TRBV6-5,CASSYYSLGLNTEAFF
12,TRBV7-3,CASSLNAGELFF
13,TRBV30,CAWSVQGNQPQHF
17,TRBV5-1,CASSEENTSGSPDTQYF